This entry features one T cell receptor (beta chain) sequence. Its antigen is unknown. Within one base of it there is no much larger clone, and no base qualities were kept. Library preparation used 5' RACE. The sequencer was an Illumina HiSeq 2500. A second roughly 7 to 11 cycle PCR used a sample-barcoded 5' primer and a J-beta primer mix. A unique molecular identifier was introduced onto each TCR beta cDNA molecule by a template-switch 5' adaptor carrying 12 random nucleotides. Each sample yielded at least 2.5 million CDR3-containing paired-end reads. The Mint cDNA synthesis kit, primed by a TRBC-specific oligonucleotide, was used to synthesize first-strand cDNA from all RNA. Following uracil-DNA glycosylase treatment, all cDNA underwent a first 18-cycle PCR with the universal primers M1SS and BC2_uni_R. The published analysis was carried out like this. For normalization, 1 million high-quality reads, each with a distinct molecular identifier, were randomly selected from each sample. Instead of being binned into consensus sequences, reads with shared molecular identifiers were discarded. CDR3 identification, clonotype clustering and error correction used MiTCR with a Q25 quality threshold and the strictest error-elimination algorithm. A nonparametric unseen species model with Euler transformation was used to estimate lower-bound total TCR beta diversity. TCRdb trimmed the raw reads at Q25, called clones with MiXCR and kept productive beta chains. Each entry merges the rows of one CDR3 protein and shows their most common DNA and genes. Clone size and V and J calls follow TCRdb, not the original study. Counted in this sample were around 750,000 distinct CDR3 sequences; approximately 55% of them appeared once. The ten largest make up approximately 41% of the sample.

This sample was taken from a study of blood T cells in healthy people across ages (dated by TCRdb to between 2014 and 2017). Turning to the overall study: In model experiments, roughly one uniquely barcoded TCR beta cDNA molecule per two T cells was captured by template switching. Using deep sequencing normalized with unique cDNA molecular identifiers, the study measured how TCR beta repertoire diversity changes with age. The donors were divided into four age groups: young (average approximately 17 years), middle-aged (approximately 39), aged (approximately 62) and long-lived (nearly 85). To avoid experimental bias, donors of different ages were spread randomly across the sequencing lanes. Two additional independent replicas of 1 million unique cDNA reads from the same blood draw were analyzed for two donors (one aged 18 to 29 and one aged 80 or older). The full study reports these points: Compared with the aged group, the long-lived group had more naive CD4+ T cells, fewer expanded clones and increased TCR diversity, a pattern suggesting age selection. The percentage of naive T cells measured by flow cytometry correlated strongly with observed TCR beta diversity. Bulk unsorted PBMC profiling prevented conclusive comparison of naive and antigen-experienced compartments. Estimates of total diversity from one million sequenced T cells were regarded as lower bounds and underestimates. Observed TCR beta diversity per million T cells fell roughly linearly with age, and a significant reduction was already apparent by age roughly 40. Donor CMV infection status was unknown, potentially confounding age-related changes in expanded clonotypes.

Systemically healthy Caucasian individuals from Russia, some 38 in total and aged about 6 to 95 years, were included as donors. Around 9.7 milliliters of peripheral blood were collected from each donor into EDTA-treated Vacutainer tubes. Ficoll-Paque density-gradient centrifugation was used to isolate PBMCs, with at least 6.5 million per sample. Total RNA, at least 5 micrograms per sample, was extracted from PBMCs with Trizol reagent. The percentages of naive CD45RAhigh/CD27high T cells were determined by flow cytometry on a PBMC aliquot from every donor. The CDR3 numbers 15 residues from cysteine through phenylalanine. Only the CDR3 region is kept as DNA, spanning 45 bases read in frame from base 1. Compared with germline, V lacks 3 bases and J lacks 7 bases; bases without a gene match: 7.

The receptor was isolated from a man older than 75 in good health. The sequencing input was blood. The chain employs TRBV12-3 or TRBV12-4 and TRBJ1-5; TRBD1 aligns with 9 central bases. The CDR3 region has the sequence CASSLKDRGWQPQHF. The nucleotide sequence is given as TGTGCCAGCAGTTTGAAAGACAGGGGGTGGCAGCCCCAGCATTTT.